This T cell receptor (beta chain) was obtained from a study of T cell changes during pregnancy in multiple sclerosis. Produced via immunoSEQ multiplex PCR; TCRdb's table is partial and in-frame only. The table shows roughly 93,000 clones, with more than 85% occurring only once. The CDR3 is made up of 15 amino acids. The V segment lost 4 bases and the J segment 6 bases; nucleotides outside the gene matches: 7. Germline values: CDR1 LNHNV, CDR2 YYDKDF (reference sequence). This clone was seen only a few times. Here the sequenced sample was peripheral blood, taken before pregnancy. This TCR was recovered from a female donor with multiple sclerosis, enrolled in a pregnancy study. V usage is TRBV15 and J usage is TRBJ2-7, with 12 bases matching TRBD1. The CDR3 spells CATSNLGTGGFEQYF. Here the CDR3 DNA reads TGTGCCACCAGCAACCTAGGGACAGGGGGCTTCGAGCAGTACTTC.